These T cell receptor beta chains were read from a single sample in a study of vaccination effects on CD4 cells after COVID-19. Generated by immunoSEQ multiplex PCR, the TCRdb table keeps only in-frame clones and is missing some. Among tens of thousands of clones listed, approximately 76% were seen once. Antigen specificity for these receptors is unknown. The sample consisted of CD4+ T cells from PBMCs cultured with HCoV-NL63 spike peptides, taken before COVID-19 vaccination. These TCRs come from a human donor who received a COVID-19 vaccine. Each CDR3 is given with its conserved first and last residue. A D gene is named only where the DNA matches it firmly. Size is omitted from some rows. Given values are once, few, many or a class for expanded clones.

size: .; J: TRBJ2-1; V: TRBV19; D: .; DNA: TGTGCCAGTAGTATAAGGTTCGGCAATGAGCAGTTCTTC; CDR3: CASSIRFGNEQFF
size: .; J: TRBJ1-2; V: TRBV6-6; D: .; DNA: TGTGCCAGCACCCCCGACCGGGGGAGTTATGGCTACACCTTC; CDR3: CASTPDRGSYGYTF
size: .; J: TRBJ1-2; V: TRBV7-9; D: TRBD1; DNA: TGTGCCAGCAGCCCCAGACAGGGTACCCTCTATGGCTACACCTTC; CDR3: CASSPRQGTLYGYTF
size: .; J: TRBJ1-2; V: TRBV10-3; D: TRBD1; DNA: TGTGCCATCAGTGAGTCGACAGGGGAAGGGGCTAACTATGGCTACACCTTC; CDR3: CAISESTGEGANYGYTF
size: .; J: TRBJ1-4; V: TRBV28; D: TRBD1; DNA: TGTGCCAGCACTTCCCCCTGGACAGGGCTGGGAAAACTGTTTTTT; CDR3: CASTSPWTGLGKLFF
size: .; J: TRBJ2-1; V: TRBV7-3; D: TRBD2; DNA: TGTGCCAGCAGCCCAAGTGGACTAGCGGGGGGTACCCAGCAGTTCTTC; CDR3: CASSPSGLAGGTQQFF
size: few; J: TRBJ2-5; V: TRBV6-6; D: .; DNA: TGTGCCAGCAGTTACGGGTCGTACCAAGAGACCCAGTACTTC; CDR3: CASSYGSYQETQYF
size: .; J: TRBJ2-6; V: TRBV14; D: .; DNA: TGTGCCAGCAGCCGGAGGTCTGGGGCCAACGTCCTGACTTTC; CDR3: CASSRRSGANVLTF
size: .; J: TRBJ1-3; V: TRBV28; D: TRBD1; DNA: TGTGCCAGCAGTCGCCCTGGGCAAAGGGACAGTTGGAGAAACACCATATATTTT; CDR3: CASSRPGQRDSWRNTIYF
size: .; J: TRBJ1-2; V: TRBV6-5; D: .; DNA: TGTGCCAGCAACACCGCCGGAGCAGGCCGCTATGGCTACACCTTC; CDR3: CASNTAGAGRYGYTF
size: .; J: TRBJ1-1; V: TRBV27; D: .; DNA: TGTGCCAGCAGTTCCCTGACTCATGAAGCTTTCTTT; CDR3: CASSSLTHEAFF
size: .; J: TRBJ1-1; V: TRBV7-6; D: .; DNA: TGTGCCAGCAGCTTAGCGCCGACAGGGAACACTGAAGCTTTCTTT; CDR3: CASSLAPTGNTEAFF
size: .; J: TRBJ1-6; V: TRBV3-1/TRBV3-2; D: .; DNA: TGTGCCAGCAGCCTGTCCCAGACGGGTTCACCCCTCCACTTT; CDR3: CASSLSQTGSPLHF
size: .; J: TRBJ2-1; V: TRBV20-1; D: .; DNA: TGCAGTGCCCTCGGGACGGAGCAGTTCTTC; CDR3: CSALGTEQFF
size: .; J: TRBJ2-2; V: TRBV12-3/TRBV12-4; D: .; DNA: TGTGCCAGCAGCCCCGTAGCGGCCGGGGAGCTGTTTTTT; CDR3: CASSPVAAGELFF
size: .; J: TRBJ2-1; V: TRBV5-1; D: .; DNA: TGCGCCAGCAGCTTCTTGGAGGGTTCCGCTTACAATGAGCAGTTCTTC; CDR3: CASSFLEGSAYNEQFF
size: few; J: TRBJ2-1; V: TRBV28; D: TRBD2; DNA: TGTGCCAGCACCTCGGGGGGGAGACCCAGCTCCTACAATGAGCAGTTCTTC; CDR3: CASTSGGRPSSYNEQFF
size: .; J: TRBJ1-5; V: TRBV11-2; D: .; DNA: TGTGCCAGCAGCTTAAGGCCGGACAGCAATCAGCCCCAGCATTTT; CDR3: CASSLRPDSNQPQHF
size: once; J: TRBJ2-3; V: TRBV6-5; D: TRBD1; DNA: TGTGCCAGCGCCGCACAGGGGCCCGAAATCGGGCAGTATTTT; CDR3: CASAAQGPEIGQYF
size: .; J: TRBJ1-4; V: TRBV2; D: .; DNA: TGTGCCAGCAGTGAATTGACGGACGAAAAACTGTTTTTT; CDR3: CASSELTDEKLFF
size: once; J: TRBJ1-1; V: TRBV9; D: .; DNA: TGTGCCAGCAGCCCACCCGAGTCCCTGAGCACTGAAGCTTTCTTT; CDR3: CASSPPESLSTEAFF
size: few; J: TRBJ2-1; V: TRBV10-3; D: TRBD1; DNA: TGTGCCATCAGTGAGCCCGGACAGGGTTCTCTACATGAGCAGTTCTTC; CDR3: CAISEPGQGSLHEQFF
size: .; J: TRBJ2-3; V: TRBV24-1; D: .; DNA: TGTGCCACCAGTGATTTTCGGGGTCGGGACACAGATACGCAGTATTTT; CDR3: CATSDFRGRDTDTQYF
size: .; J: TRBJ2-4; V: TRBV5-1; D: .; DNA: TGCGCCAGCAGCTTGGTCCCCGGCCAGGCCATTCAGTACTTC; CDR3: CASSLVPGQAIQYF
size: .; J: TRBJ2-5; V: TRBV5-6; D: TRBD2; DNA: TGTGCCAGCAGCTCTGTCAGGGTCGGGGGGGAGACCCAGTACTTC; CDR3: CASSSVRVGGETQYF
size: .; J: TRBJ1-5; V: TRBV6-4; D: .; DNA: TGTGCCAGCAGTGACGCTAGGGGCGGAGGGCGGCATAGCAATCAGCCCCAGCATTTT; CDR3: CASSDARGGGRHSNQPQHF
size: .; J: TRBJ1-1; V: TRBV24-1; D: .; DNA: TGTGCCACCAGTGATTCCGGGCATGGAGACACTGAAGCTTTCTTT; CDR3: CATSDSGHGDTEAFF
size: .; J: TRBJ1-1; V: TRBV11-2; D: .; DNA: TGTGCCAGCAGCTTAAAGCGGGACACTGAAGCTTTCTTT; CDR3: CASSLKRDTEAFF
size: .; J: TRBJ1-5; V: TRBV27; D: .; DNA: TGTGCCAGCAGTTTACAGGCGGCAAGGAAGCCCCAGCATTTT; CDR3: CASSLQAARKPQHF
size: .; J: TRBJ2-3; V: TRBV7-7; D: .; DNA: TGTGCCAGCAGCCAGACAGGGAGGTCAGATACGCAGTATTTT; CDR3: CASSQTGRSDTQYF
size: few; J: TRBJ1-2; V: TRBV5-1; D: TRBD1; DNA: TGCGCCAGCAGCTTGGATGGACAGGCGGTCTCTGCCTATGGCTACACCTTC; CDR3: CASSLDGQAVSAYGYTF
size: .; J: TRBJ1-5; V: TRBV6-2/TRBV6-3; D: TRBD1; DNA: TGTGCCAGCAGTTCCACAGGGGGGTCGGCGCCCCAGCATTTT; CDR3: CASSSTGGSAPQHF
size: .; J: TRBJ2-3; V: TRBV15; D: .; DNA: TGTGCCACCAGCAGAGAGGGGTCCCGGGGGATCATAGATACGCAGTATTTT; CDR3: CATSREGSRGIIDTQYF
size: .; J: TRBJ1-2; V: TRBV19; D: .; DNA: TGTGCCAGTACCACCGGACAGTATTTAAGCTATGGCTACACCTTC; CDR3: CASTTGQYLSYGYTF
size: .; J: TRBJ1-5; V: TRBV18; D: TRBD1; DNA: TGTGCCAGCTCACGGTCAGGGGGGGAAAGCAATCAGCCCCAGCATTTT; CDR3: CASSRSGGESNQPQHF
size: .; J: TRBJ1-6; V: TRBV3-1/TRBV3-2; D: .; DNA: TGTGCCAGCAGCCAAGTCCCGCCGCCCGGTAATTCACCCCTCCACTTT; CDR3: CASSQVPPPGNSPLHF
size: .; J: TRBJ1-5; V: TRBV6-5; D: .; DNA: TGTGCCAGCAGCCCGGAGATGACAAGCAATCAGCCCCAGCATTTT; CDR3: CASSPEMTSNQPQHF
size: .; J: TRBJ2-5; V: TRBV6-2/TRBV6-3; D: TRBD2; DNA: TGTGCCAGCAGTTACGCGGGGGTAGAGACCCAGTACTTC; CDR3: CASSYAGVETQYF
size: .; J: TRBJ2-3; V: TRBV24-1; D: TRBD1; DNA: TGTGCCACCAGTGATCTGGGACAGGGGACAGATACGCAGTATTTT; CDR3: CATSDLGQGTDTQYF
size: .; J: TRBJ2-1; V: TRBV27; D: TRBD2; DNA: TGTGCCAGCAGTGGGCTCGGCGGGGGGGCCCATGAGCAGTTCTTC; CDR3: CASSGLGGGAHEQFF
size: .; J: TRBJ2-5; V: TRBV6-5; D: TRBD1; DNA: TGTGCCAGCGCCAAAATGACAGGGCAAGAGACCCAGTACTTC; CDR3: CASAKMTGQETQYF
size: once; J: TRBJ1-1; V: TRBV6-4; D: .; DNA: TGTGCCACCCCGATTTGTGGCGCTATACTCATGAACACTGAAGCTTTCTTT; CDR3: CATPICGAILMNTEAFF
size: .; J: TRBJ1-5; V: TRBV19; D: .; DNA: TGTGCCAGTAGTAGGGCGGGGTCTCAGCCCCAGCATTTT; CDR3: CASSRAGSQPQHF
size: .; J: TRBJ1-1; V: TRBV6-5; D: .; DNA: TGTGCCAGCAGTCTGGACGGAAGGGGGGCTTTCTTT; CDR3: CASSLDGRGAFF
size: .; J: TRBJ1-2; V: TRBV4-1; D: .; DNA: TGCGCCAGCAGCCAAGCGGCTCAGAAGGAGGGCTACACCTTC; CDR3: CASSQAAQKEGYTF
size: .; J: TRBJ1-1; V: TRBV5-1; D: .; DNA: TGCGCCAGCAGCCCGATGGGAGGAAGTAACACTGAAGCTTTCTTT; CDR3: CASSPMGGSNTEAFF
size: .; J: TRBJ1-1; V: TRBV7-8; D: TRBD1; DNA: TGTGCCAGCACCACCGACAGGGGGCAATTTCAAGCTTTCTTT; CDR3: CASTTDRGQFQAFF
size: few; J: TRBJ2-2; V: TRBV7-9; D: .; DNA: TGTGCCAGCAGCCTGAACACCGGGGAGCTGTTTTTT; CDR3: CASSLNTGELFF
size: .; J: TRBJ2-1; V: TRBV7-2; D: .; DNA: TGTGCCAGCAGCTTATGGACGGGGGCTGGCAATGAGCAGTTCTTC; CDR3: CASSLWTGAGNEQFF
size: .; J: TRBJ1-2; V: TRBV20-1; D: .; DNA: TGCAGTGCTGTCGGGGCTATCGGCTACACCTTC; CDR3: CSAVGAIGYTF
size: .; J: TRBJ2-1; V: TRBV19; D: .; DNA: TGTGCCAGTAGTAAAACCGGGAAGTTCTACAATGAGCAGTTCTTC; CDR3: CASSKTGKFYNEQFF
size: .; J: TRBJ2-1; V: TRBV4-1; D: .; DNA: TGCGCCAGCAGCAGACAGGAGACCTACAATGAGCAGTTCTTC; CDR3: CASSRQETYNEQFF
size: .; J: TRBJ1-4; V: TRBV30; D: .; DNA: TGTGCCTGGAGTGTACTAGGGGGTGAAAAACTGTTTTTT; CDR3: CAWSVLGGEKLFF
size: .; J: TRBJ1-2; V: TRBV5-5; D: TRBD1; DNA: TGTGCCAGCAGCTCTGGACAGGACTATGGCTACACCTTC; CDR3: CASSSGQDYGYTF
size: .; J: TRBJ2-1; V: TRBV9; D: TRBD2; DNA: TGTGCCAGCAGCGCAAGGGGAGGGAACAATGAGCAGTTCTTC; CDR3: CASSARGGNNEQFF
size: few; J: TRBJ2-3; V: TRBV7-3; D: .; DNA: TGTGCCAGCAGCTTCCTGACAGATACGCAGTATTTT; CDR3: CASSFLTDTQYF
size: few; J: TRBJ1-1; V: TRBV9; D: .; DNA: TGTGCCAGCAGCGTAGAAGGACACTCGAACACTGAAGCTTTCTTT; CDR3: CASSVEGHSNTEAFF